The 5 T cell receptor beta chains below all came from one sample that was sequenced in a study of CD8+ T cells in alopecia areata (dated by TCRdb to 2017 to 2018). In light of the paper, this sample's time point label describes: 4 weeks on oral tofacitinib. This specimen's treatment or condition label, per the study, means: oral pan-JAK inhibitor, 5-10 mg twice daily. Libraries were prepared through the immunoSEQ multiplex PCR assay. RNA was extracted from all samples and reverse transcribed into cDNA as template for TCR sequencing. Here the immuneACCESS table is served through TCRdb, limited to in-frame sequences with V and J called. Missing clones are a known gap in these copies; in checked studies unresolved V genes cover under half, and the rest lacks a known reason. The sample records about 220,000 clones, 50% to 70% of which are singletons. Around 1.5% of the sample comes from the top ten.

Sample: CD4+ T cells sorted from blood, taken at week 4, from a patient treated with tofacitinib. These receptors all stem from a human donor with alopecia areata.

The rearrangement uses TRBV19 and TRBJ1-1; D remains unclear. Trimming stripped 5 bases from V and 7 bases from J, with 14 bases between. Germline-derived CDR1 and CDR2 are LNHDA and SQIVND (reference sequence). The CDR3 is 13 amino acids. The chain's CDR3 is CASSDDEGVEAFF. The CDR3 DNA is TGTGCCAGTAGTGACGATGAGGGAGTTGAAGCTTTCTTT.

This clone appeared a few times. The rearrangement joins TRBV30 to TRBJ1-3; no reliable D call. This CDR3 is built from 13 residues. From germline, CDR1 is GTSNPN and CDR2 SVGIG (reference sequence). V was pared by 5 bases and J by 0 bases, with 8 bases between. The CDR3 coding sequence is TGTGCCTGGTACGGTACCTCTGGAAACACCATATATTTT. Translation: CAWYGTSGNTIYF.

This clone was counted a few times. The chain carries TRBV30 and TRBJ2-1; D possibly uses TRBD1 or TRBD2 (5 bases each). This CDR3 has 15 residues. The V gene lost 2 bases and the J gene lost 5 bases, with 16 bases spanning the gap. Germline V gene data show CDR1 as GTSNPN and CDR2 as SVGIG (reference sequence). For the CDR3, the DNA is TGTGCCTGGAGTTGGGGGACGACCACTCACAATGAGCAGTTCTTC. This codes for CAWSWGTTTHNEQFF.

This clone has a count of ten or more. The CDR3 DNA reads TGTGCCAGCAGTGTGACCAATTCACCCCTCCACTTT. Its protein product is CASSVTNSPLHF. The chain joins TRBV2 to TRBJ1-6, with D uncertain. CDR1 SNHLY and CDR2 FYNNEI come from the germline V gene. Trimming left V 4 bases short and J 7 bases short, with 5 bases between. This CDR3 has 12 residues.

Only a few counts were recorded for this clone. The chain is built from TRBV14 and TRBJ1-1; D is undetermined. The germline V and J ends were trimmed by 5 bases and 8 bases, with 15 bases remaining between them. Germline lookup yields CDR1 SGHDN and CDR2 FVKESK. The CDR3 runs to 13 residues. CDR3 in amino acids: CASSTQAAGEAFF. DNA of the CDR3: TGTGCCAGCAGCACGCAAGCGGCGGGAGAAGCTTTCTTT.